This T cell receptor (beta chain) was obtained from a study of CD8 T cells in Susac syndrome. Random hexamers were used to reverse transcribe roughly 0.5 to 1 ug of RNA. Across 54 Vbeta and 13 Jbeta, immunoSEQ multiplex PCR amplified TCR beta CDR3. TCRdb processed the immunoSEQ multiplex PCR reads anew with MiXCR; each CDR3 protein has one entry. The table includes fewer than 150,000 distinct CDR3 sequences, about 92% detected once. Sequencing of TCR beta covered CD8+ and CD4+ T cells obtained from blood. The multiple sclerosis control cohort comprised treatment-naive individuals presenting with stable or active relapsing-remitting disease. In contrast to the negatively isolated CD8+ and CD4+ T cells, TEMRA cells were FACS-enriched. The V gene lost 5 bases and the J gene lost 5 bases, with 13 bases spanning the gap. CDR1 GTSNPN and CDR2 SVGIG come from the germline V gene (reference sequence). CDR3 length equals 14 residues.

Sequencing was done on a sample of CD4+ T cells from PBMCs. This chain connects TRBV30 to TRBJ1-6; D is undetermined. The TCR was taken from a human donor with multiple sclerosis. Written as DNA, the CDR3 is TGTGCCTGGGTTGGACGATCGGATAATTCACCCCTCCACTTT. Translating it yields CAWVGRSDNSPLHF. Supplemented by reference TRBV30 and TRBJ1-6, the full variable domain reads SQTIHQWPATLVQPVGSPLSLECTVEGTSNPNLYWYRQAAGRGLQLLFYSVGIGQISSEVPQNLSASRPQDRQFILSSKKLLLSDSGFYLCAWVGRSDNSPLHFGNGTRLTVT.